The TCR beta chain under discussion was sequenced for a study of blood T cell repertoires in COVID-19. Looking at the study overall: The samples span acute and convalescent COVID-19 from the United States, Italy and Spain.

Per the study methods: Nucleated cell number was recorded as an estimate derived from reference gene primer amplification. This table comes from immunoSEQ multiplex PCR, and its TCRdb copy is limited to in-frame clones, with some not included. V and J calls and clone size are copied from that table; D and trimming were computed from the DNA. The sample yields roughly 99,000 clones, more than 70% seen once. This CDR3 has 11 amino acids. V dropped 3 bases and J dropped 4 bases, with 4 bases sitting between them. CDR1 MDHEN and CDR2 SYDVKM come from the germline V gene. With regard to this clone: The sample has other DNA sequences that encode this CDR3 too.

The receptor's source is a man aged 40-55 years with active or convalescent COVID-19. Input material: peripheral blood. The chain joins TRBV28 to TRBJ2-7; D gene ambiguous. The CDR3 nucleotides read TGTGCCAGCAGTTTGCAGTACGAGCAGTACTTC. Protein: CASSLQYEQYF.